Below, 18 T cell receptor beta chains from the same sample are listed, as sequenced in a study of T cell changes during pregnancy in multiple sclerosis. The repertoire was sequenced with immunoSEQ multiplex PCR; TCRdb's copy has only in-frame clones and lacks some. The repertoire holds under 65,000 clones, about 91% seen once, with over 1% in the top ten. Sequences were derived from peripheral blood, sampled after pregnancy. Receptors were obtained from a female donor in good health, enrolled as a control in a pregnancy study.

The chain uses TRBV2 and TRBJ2-7, with D tentatively TRBD1 (5 bases). V gave up 6 bases and J gave up 3 bases, with 9 bases separating them. The germline gives CDR1 SNHLY, CDR2 FYNNEI. This CDR3 is built from 12 residues. The CDR3 here is CASSLQGYEQYF. Written as DNA, the CDR3 is TGTGCCAGCAGCCTCCAGGGCTACGAGCAGTACTTC. Variable domain in full (rest from reference TRBV2 and TRBJ2-7): EPEVTQTPSHQVTQMGQEVILRCVPISNHLYFYWYRQILGQKVEFLVSFYNNEISEKSEIFDDQFSVERPDGSNFTLKIRSTKLEDSAMYFCASSLQGYEQYFGPGTRLTVT.

V and J are TRBV7-2 and TRBJ1-3, with D maybe TRBD1 (5 bases). V shed 5 bases and J shed 4 bases, with 9 bases lying between them. Germline values: CDR1 SGHTA, CDR2 FQGNSA. The CDR3 has 13 amino acids. CDR3 sequence: CASSLDRGNTIYF. The CDR3 bases are TGTGCCAGCAGCCTAGACAGAGGAAACACCATATATTTT.

CDR3 region: CATAGTGGVGEQYF. CDR3 DNA: TGTGCCACTGCCGGGACAGGGGGCGTTGGGGAGCAGTACTTC. The chain has TRBV19 and TRBJ2-7; 12 positions agree with TRBD1. Germline V gene data show CDR1 as LNHDA and CDR2 as SQIVND (reference sequence). The CDR3 sequence is 14 residues long. Germline trimming cut 10 bases from V and 7 bases from J; bases unmatched to any gene: 11.

The chain uses TRBV27 and TRBJ1-6, with 7 positions matching TRBD1. Unmatched junction bases numbered 8, after V lost 9 bases and J lost 9 bases. The CDR3 has 13 residues. CDR1 is MNHEY, CDR2 SMNVEV, per germline (reference sequence). The CDR3 nucleotides read TGTGCCAGTACGACAGGGATCTCTTCACCCCTCCACTTT. It codes for CASTTGISSPLHF.

The J gene is TRBJ2-7, the V gene TRBV7-2; TRBD1 matches at 10 bases. The CDR3 consists of 16 residues. Germline values: CDR1 SGHTA, CDR2 FQGNSA. V trimming: 5 bases; J trimming: 5 bases; junction bases outside the gene matches: 12. The CDR3: CASSRDRGVLGDEQYF. CDR3 DNA sequence: TGTGCCAGCAGCCGGGACAGGGGTGTTCTGGGGGACGAGCAGTACTTC.

CDR3 protein: CASSMGTGDTYEQYF. The CDR3 coding sequence is TGTGCCAGTAGTATGGGGACAGGGGATACCTACGAGCAGTACTTC. The chain has TRBV19 and TRBJ2-7; the match to TRBD1 covers 10 bases. The germline CDR1 and CDR2 sequences are LNHDA and SQIVND (reference sequence). The junction had 4 bases not matched to a gene; V was cut back by 3 bases and J by 2 bases. This CDR3 region has 15 residues.

This clone was seen only once. The chain has TRBV6-1 and TRBJ1-4, with TRBD1 identical over 7 bases. Germline-derived CDR1 and CDR2 are MNHNS and SASEGT. V lost 6 bases, J lost 5 bases, and 3 bases stayed unmatched. The CDR3 contains 13 residues. CDR3 sequence: CASRVTGNEKLFF. CDR3 in DNA: TGTGCCAGCAGGGTGACAGGGAATGAAAAACTGTTTTTT.

This chain uses TRBV5-1 with TRBJ2-1; maybe TRBD1 (7 bases). In germline, CDR1 is SGHRS, CDR2 YFSETQ. This CDR3 is built from 15 residues. V was cut by 0 bases and J by 2 bases, with 9 bases left in between. In nucleotides, the CDR3 is TGCGCCAGCAGCTTGGCAGGGGGGACCTACAATGAGCAGTTCTTC. It translates to CASSLAGGTYNEQFF.

The chain uses TRBV7-9 and TRBJ1-5, with 8 bases identical to TRBD1. CDR3 length equals 19 residues. Trimming cost V 5 bases and J 1 base; bases outside gene matches: 16. Germline V gives CDR1 SEHNR, CDR2 FQNEAQ (reference sequence). The CDR3 loop reads CASSIGTGRSSGSNQPQHF. CDR3 nucleotides: TGTGCCAGCAGCATCGGGACAGGTCGGTCTTCGGGGAGCAATCAGCCCCAGCATTTT. Full variable domain (remainder filled in from reference TRBV7-9 and TRBJ1-5): DTGVSQNPRHKITKRGQNVTFRCDPISEHNRLYWYRQTLGQGPEFLTYFQNEAQLEKSRLLSDRFSAERPKGSFSTLEIQRTEQGDSAMYLCASSIGTGRSSGSNQPQHFGDGTRLSIL.

The chain combines TRBV6-1 with TRBJ2-7; D might be TRBD1 (6 bases). Trimming cost V 5 bases and J 5 bases, with 10 bases left between them. CDR3 length equals 12 residues. Germline lookup yields CDR1 MNHNS and CDR2 SASEGT. The CDR3 sequence is CASSLRQDEQYF. The DNA of the CDR3 is TGTGCCAGCAGTTTACGACAGGACGAGCAGTACTTC.

This clone was seen a single time. The chain's CDR3 is CASSARPTGLNEKLFF. As DNA, the CDR3 is TGTGCCAGCAGTGCTCGACCGACAGGGCTTAATGAAAAACTGTTTTTT. This chain links TRBV6-4 with TRBJ1-4, with 7 bases lining up with TRBD1. Germline CDR1 MRHNA, CDR2 SNTAGT. V dropped 4 bases and J dropped 4; count of bases not matched to a gene: 9. The CDR3 is 16 residues long.

This chain connects TRBV2 to TRBJ1-1; D gene ambiguous. The length of the CDR3 is 15 residues. The ends were cut back, 0 bases at V and 7 bases at J, with 15 bases in the middle. The germline CDR1 and CDR2 sequences are SNHLY and FYNNEI. CDR3 bases: TGTGCCAGCAGTGAAGCGAGGAGGACCTGGGATGAAGCTTTCTTT. Encoded protein: CASSEARRTWDEAFF.

This rearrangement joins TRBV27 to TRBJ1-5; a possible D gene is TRBD1 (6 bases). V lost 2 bases and J lost 9, with 8 bases in between. The V gene's germline CDR1 is MNHEY and CDR2 SMNVEV (reference sequence). The CDR3 has 12 residues. CDR3 sequence: CASSLRGGPQHF. The CDR3 nucleotides read TGTGCCAGCAGTTTAAGGGGGGGGCCCCAGCATTTT.

The chain employs TRBV7-9 and TRBJ1-3; maybe TRBD1 (5 bases). CDR3 size: 14 residues. V shed 5 bases and J shed 3 bases, with 11 bases lying between them. Germline V gene sequence: CDR1 SEHNR, CDR2 FQNEAQ (reference sequence). The CDR3: CASSVEGIGNTIYF. CDR3 DNA: TGTGCCAGCAGCGTGGAGGGGATTGGAAACACCATATATTTT.

This clone has only one observation. The genes are TRBV19 and TRBJ1-1; 7 nucleotides align to TRBD1. CDR1 is LNHDA, CDR2 SQIVND, per germline (reference sequence). The CDR3 consists of 15 residues. With V trimmed by 4 bases and J by 0 bases, 5 bases remained unmatched. CDR3 amino acids: CASSTGGWMNTEAFF. The CDR3, as DNA: TGTGCCAGTAGTACAGGGGGTTGGATGAACACTGAAGCTTTCTTT.

The chain recombines TRBV27 with TRBJ2-3; 12 bases agree with TRBD2. The ends lost 3 bases at V and 4 bases at J; junction bases unmatched: 17. The germline CDR1 and CDR2 sequences are MNHEY and SMNVEV (reference sequence). This CDR3 region has 20 residues. This chain's CDR3 is CASSFAVFRELAGGPDTQYF. The DNA for the CDR3 is TGTGCCAGCAGTTTTGCCGTGTTTAGGGAACTAGCGGGGGGCCCAGATACGCAGTATTTT.

V and J are TRBV19 and TRBJ2-2; perhaps TRBD2 as D (5 bases). The germline CDR1 and CDR2 sequences are LNHDA and SQIVND (reference sequence). Trimming removed 6 bases from V and 1 base from J, with 12 bases in between. This CDR3 has 15 residues. The CDR3 region is CASRGVAGNTGELFF. CDR3 nucleotide sequence: TGTGCCAGTAGAGGTGTGGCGGGGAACACCGGGGAGCTGTTTTTT.

The J gene is TRBJ2-1, the V gene TRBV18, with TRBD2 matching over 15 bases. CDR3 length: 16 residues. V gave up 3 bases and J gave up 9 bases; unmatched junction bases: 6. CDR1 KGHSH and CDR2 LQKENI come from the germline V gene. CDR3 nucleotides: TGTGCCAGCTCACCGGAAGGACTAGCGGGAGGGCGTGAGCAGTTCTTC. Translating it yields CASSPEGLAGGREQFF.